The present TCR beta chain was sequenced within a study of T cell responses to AZD1222 COVID-19 vaccine. The study pooled second doses at about 4 or about 12 weeks. CDR3 length: 16 residues. CDR1 is MDHEN, CDR2 SYDVKM, per germline. The ends were cut back, 10 bases at V and 5 bases at J, with 21 bases in the middle. General study results and limits: Clonal diversity was possibly underestimated; the donors were predominantly white British and more often female. Seropositive at baseline were only a handful of AZD1222 recipients. There were vaccine-associated CD4 TCRs across spike, dominant at 160-218 and 743-854.

The table came from immunoSEQ multiplex PCR; TCRdb's copy has only in-frame clones and leaves some out. The sample contains some 81,000 clones, 85% to 90% of which appear only once. Comments on this clone: Its specificity is unknown.

J is TRBJ1-6 and V is TRBV28, with D perhaps TRBD1 (6 bases). This TCR came from an adult who received the AZD1222 COVID-19 vaccine. The material was peripheral blood, obtained 28 days after the second AZD1222 dose. This CDR3 is CATSPGGSMNNSPLHF. Written as DNA, the CDR3 is TGTGCCACCTCGCCCGGGGGCTCCATGAATAATTCACCCCTCCACTTT. Drawing the rest from reference TRBV28 and TRBJ1-6, the complete variable domain is DVKVTQSSRYLVKRTGEKVFLECVQDMDHENMFWYRQDPGLGLRLIYFSYDVKMKEKGDIPEGYSVSREKKERFSLILESASTNQTSMYLCATSPGGSMNNSPLHFGNGTRLTVT.